The clone carrying this T cell receptor (beta chain) was observed a single time. Using immunoSEQ multiplex PCR, the repertoire was profiled, and TCRdb retains in-frame clones only, with some absent. The sample holds over 200,000 clones, more than 75% seen once. These data are taken from a study of blood T cell repertoires in COVID-19. The ends lost 2 bases at V and 5 bases at J; junction bases unmatched: 6. Germline loops: CDR1 SGHNT, CDR2 YYREEE (reference sequence). The CDR3 totals 14 residues. The gene calls are TRBV5-4 and TRBJ2-5; TRBD1 matches at 7 bases. The sequence was obtained from a man aged 35-49 years with active or convalescent COVID-19. The specimen sequenced was peripheral blood. The CDR3 nucleotides are TGTGCCAGCAGCTTCGACAGGGTCACGGAGACCCAGTACTTC. Its protein is CASSFDRVTETQYF.